This T cell receptor beta chain was captured by sequencing in a study of follicular helper T cells after annual influenza vaccination (TCRdb year 2017). In the study overall: Blood was drawn on days 0, 7 and 28 after each seasonal influenza vaccination. To study recall of cTfh clones, some subjects were followed across successive annual vaccinations spanning the 2013-2014, 2014-2015 and 2015-2016 seasons. One week after vaccination, a second recruited cohort of roughly eleven subjects (Table S1) displayed a similar ICOS+CD38+ cTfh response. Multi-year samples were available from six subjects, with four subjects covering two vaccination seasons and two subjects covering three seasons. The 2015 samples were processed right after collection, while the 2013-2014 samples were cryopreserved.

To note about this clone: The clone's antigen remains unknown. The record has no base qualities; no much larger clone is one base away.

The time point label on this specimen signifies: 2015-2016 season, pre-vaccination. TCRB sequencing was used to follow sorted CD4 subsets from the blood of adults before and after they were given the seasonal inactivated influenza vaccine (Fluvarix). To be eligible, subjects had to be community-dwelling and could not have received an influenza vaccine during the previous 6 months. Reasons for exclusion included contraindications to influenza vaccine, substance abuse, HIV/AIDS, active malignancy, immunomodulatory medication, and active illness such as respiratory infection. Per time point, between about 40 and 100 mL of blood was sampled. Non-naive CD4+CXCR5+PD-1+ cells were defined as circulating Tfh and were sorted into ICOS+CD38+ and ICOS-CD38- fractions. PBMC were isolated using Ficoll-Paque PLUS or SepMate separation. Before DNA was extracted, the cell subsets were sorted from PBMC using a BD FACS Aria.

Receptor amplification or capture employed the immunoSEQ multiplex PCR assay. Adaptive Biotechnologies carried out TCRB amplification, library preparation, sequencing and preliminary bioinformatics at Survey level resolution. For TCRB sequencing, genomic DNA from sorted cTfh populations was amplified by multiplex PCR. From the authors' description of their analysis: Clonality was calculated in R as 1 minus normalized Shannon entropy, and the Gini index was calculated with the R package ineq. To get the overlap score, the summed counts of shared sequences were divided by the total counts of all sequences in both of the compared samples. Fisher's exact test, with an assumed theoretical repertoire of 10^7 TCRB sequences, was used to assess the significance of shared clonotypes. TCRdb re-hosts the immuneACCESS table, in-frame sequences only. Its copies lack some clones; in the studies checked, an unresolved V gene accounts for under half of them, and the cause for the rest is not known. From that table come the V and J calls and clone size; the DNA was used to work out D and trimming. For this sample the table gives about 10,000 clones, of which over 70% were detected only once. Together, the top ten hold 3.5% to 4.5% of the sample.

CDR1 and CDR2 were assigned from the germline V gene as MDHEN and SYDVKM. From cysteine to phenylalanine, the CDR3 is 14 amino acids long. Only the CDR3 portion is preserved as DNA: 42 bases, with reading frame beginning at the first base. Trimmed from V: 3 bases; trimmed from J: 5 bases; junction bases lacking a gene match: 4. Paper-wide results and their limitations: Successive annual vaccinations recalled a recurrent oligoclonal ICOS+CD38+ cTfh response that contained tetramer and AIM influenza-specific clonotypes. ICOS+CD38+ cTfh clonality correlated with the frequency of that population, and its change correlated with the change in circulating plasmablast frequency. Only about 9.5-21% of analyzed cells yielded productive TCRB sequences, so sampling of rare clonotypes was not possible. Day 7 ICOS+CD38+ clones were most often found later in ICOS-CD38- cTfh, suggesting that subset may serve as a memory reservoir.

The rearrangement combines TRBV28 with TRBJ1-5, with 7 bases aligning to TRBD1. The sequences come from CXCR5+ CD38- circulating T follicular helper cells from blood, collected on the day of influenza vaccination. The meaning of the sample's cell subset or site label: circulating Tfh, non-naive CD4+CXCR5+PD-1+ (ICOS+CD38+ or ICOS-CD38-). This TCR came from an adult who received the influenza vaccine. At the DNA level, the sequence is TGTGCCAGCAGTTTGGGACAGTTCTATCAGCCCCAGCATTTT. It codes for CASSLGQFYQPQHF.